This T cell receptor (beta chain) was captured in a study of blood T cells in healthy people across ages. Whole-study context: Capturing about one barcoded beta molecule per two T cells was achieved by template switching. Broader study findings: The lack of PBMC sorting stopped any conclusive naive versus antigen-experienced comparison. As age increased, TCR beta diversity per million T cells fell in a roughly linear fashion. Aged donors had fewer naive CD4+ cells and lower diversity than long-lived donors.

A sample-barcoded 5' primer and a J-beta primer mix were used in a second PCR of roughly 6 to 12 cycles. TCRdb re-derived calls from the 5' RACE reads in MiXCR, one entry per CDR3 protein. In the table there are hundreds of thousands of distinct CDR3 sequences, 56% of which are singletons. The CDR3 has 13 residues. Trimming took off 5 bases at V and 10 bases at J, with 15 bases between the two ends. The V gene's germline CDR1 is MNHEY and CDR2 SVGAGI. As concerns this clonotype: Its target is not known.

The chain joins TRBV6-5 to TRBJ2-1, with unresolved D. This TCR derives from a man aged 35 to 55 in good health. Material for sequencing was blood. The CDR3 loop reads CASSHGSGYEQFF. DNA of the CDR3: TGTGCCAGCAGTCACGGATCTGGGTACGAGCAGTTCTTC.